This T cell receptor beta chain is drawn from a study of OX40 agonist ivuxolimab in advanced cancers. The data were produced by immunoSEQ multiplex PCR, yet TCRdb's version contains in-frame clones alone and is incomplete. The table has tens of thousands of clones, 85% to 90% seen once. V lost 0 bases to trimming and J lost 0 bases, with 11 bases between them. CDR3 length equals 16 residues. Germline V gene data show CDR1 as SGHRS and CDR2 as YFSETQ. This clone was found once. The receptor comes from an adult with an advanced solid tumor such as melanoma, head and neck, liver or kidney cancer. Sample: CD4+ or CD8+ T cells sorted from blood, taken in a trial of the OX40 agonist ivuxolimab. This chain connects TRBV5-1 to TRBJ2-3, with D hard to call. The CDR3 sequence is CASSLGSYTSTDTQYF. The DNA of the CDR3 is TGCGCCAGCAGCTTGGGAAGTTACACTAGCACAGATACGCAGTATTTT.